The sequence of this T cell receptor (beta chain) was determined in a study of T-cell memory formation after mild COVID-19. This clonotype was counted at least ten times. The target antigen is unknown. V lost 3 bases to trimming and J lost 4 bases, with 19 bases between them. Germline CDR1 and CDR2: MDHEN and SYDVKM. There are 16 residues in the CDR3. TCRdb re-derived calls from the 5' RACE reads in MiXCR, one entry per CDR3 protein. The repertoire holds about 360,000 distinct CDR3 sequences, with about an eighth as singletons. General study findings and limits: CD4+ contracting clones were found mainly in CM and EM, and CD8+ ones in EMRA.

The genes are TRBV28 and TRBJ2-7; possible D gene TRBD2, 6 bases. The sequencing sample was made of PBMCs or a T cell subset sorted from them (not recorded which). The source of this sequence is a man younger than 30 who had mild COVID-19 (a few samples of this study predate the infection). Cell type and time point are not known. CDR3 loop: CASSLVRDGFSYEQYF. In DNA form, the CDR3 reads TGTGCCAGCAGTTTGGTGCGGGACGGATTTTCATACGAGCAGTACTTC.